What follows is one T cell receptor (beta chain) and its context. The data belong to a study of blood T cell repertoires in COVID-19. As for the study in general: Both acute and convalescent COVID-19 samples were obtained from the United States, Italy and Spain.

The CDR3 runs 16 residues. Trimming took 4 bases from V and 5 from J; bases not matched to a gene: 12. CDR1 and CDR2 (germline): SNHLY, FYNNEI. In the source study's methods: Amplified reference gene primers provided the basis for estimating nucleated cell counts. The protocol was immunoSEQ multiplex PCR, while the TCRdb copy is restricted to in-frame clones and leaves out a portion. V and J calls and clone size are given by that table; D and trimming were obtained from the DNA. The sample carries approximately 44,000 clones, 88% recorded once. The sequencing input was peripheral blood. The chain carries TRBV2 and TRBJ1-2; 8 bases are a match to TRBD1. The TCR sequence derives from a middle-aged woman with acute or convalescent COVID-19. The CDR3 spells CASSGGDRPVWYGYTF. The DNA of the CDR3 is TGTGCCAGCAGTGGGGGGGACAGGCCTGTCTGGTATGGCTACACCTTC. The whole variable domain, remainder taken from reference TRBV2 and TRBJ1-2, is EPEVTQTPSHQVTQMGQEVILRCVPISNHLYFYWYRQILGQKVEFLVSFYNNEISEKSEIFDDQFSVERPDGSNFTLKIRSTKLEDSAMYFCASSGGDRPVWYGYTFGSGTRLTVV.